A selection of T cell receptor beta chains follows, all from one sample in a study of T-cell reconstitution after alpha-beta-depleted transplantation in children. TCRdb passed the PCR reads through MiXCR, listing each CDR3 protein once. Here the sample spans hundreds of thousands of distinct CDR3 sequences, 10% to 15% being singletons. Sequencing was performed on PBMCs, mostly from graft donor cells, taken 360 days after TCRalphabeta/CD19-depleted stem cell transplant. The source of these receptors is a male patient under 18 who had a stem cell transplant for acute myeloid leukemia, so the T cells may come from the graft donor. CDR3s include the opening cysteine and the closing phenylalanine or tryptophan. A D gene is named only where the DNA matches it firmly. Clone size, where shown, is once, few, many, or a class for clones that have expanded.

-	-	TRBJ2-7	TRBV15	TGTGCCACCAGCAGAGAGCGGGGGCAGTACGAGCAGTACTTC	CATSRERGQYEQYF
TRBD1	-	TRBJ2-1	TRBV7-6	TGTGCCAGCAGCCCAATAGCCCGGACAGGGGGCTCGAATGAGCAGTTCTTC	CASSPIARTGGSNEQFF
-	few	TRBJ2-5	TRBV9	TGTGCCAGCAGCGTAGGAGGGGAGGGGGCCCAGTACTTC	CASSVGGEGAQYF
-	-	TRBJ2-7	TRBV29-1	TGCAGCGTTGCCAGCACAGGCGGGGAGCAGTACTTC	CSVASTGGEQYF
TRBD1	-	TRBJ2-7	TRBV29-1	TGCAGCGTTGAACAGGGACAGGGGGCGGATCCATACGAGCAGTACTTC	CSVEQGQGADPYEQYF
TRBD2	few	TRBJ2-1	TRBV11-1	TGTGCCAGCAGCTCTAAATTTACTAGCGGGAGGGGGAGCTCCTACAATGAGCAGTTCTTC	CASSSKFTSGRGSSYNEQFF
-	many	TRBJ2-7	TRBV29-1	TGCAGCGTTGAAGCCAGGAATGACCCCGGACACTCCTACGAGCAGTACTTC	CSVEARNDPGHSYEQYF
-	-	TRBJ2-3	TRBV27	TGTGCCAGCAGTTTAGGTCCCCGGGATATAAATTTTGCAGATACGCAGTATTTT	CASSLGPRDINFADTQYF
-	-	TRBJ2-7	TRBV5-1	TGCGCCAGCAGCTTGGGACCTAAGTACGAGCAGTACTTC	CASSLGPKYEQYF
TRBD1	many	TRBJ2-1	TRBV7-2	TGTGCCAGCAGCTTAGAAGGACAGGGACCCTACAATGAGCAGTTCTTC	CASSLEGQGPYNEQFF
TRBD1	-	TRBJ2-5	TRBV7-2	TGTGCCAGCAGCCCTATAGACAGGGGAGGGACCCAGTACTTC	CASSPIDRGGTQYF
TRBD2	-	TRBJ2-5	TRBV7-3	TGTGCCAGCAGCTACCAAGGACTAGCGGAAGAGACCCAGTACTTC	CASSYQGLAEETQYF
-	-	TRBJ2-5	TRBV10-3	TGTGCCATCAGTGATCCATCCCTCTGGGGGGCAGAGACCCAGTACTTC	CAISDPSLWGAETQYF
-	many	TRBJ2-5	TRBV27	TGTGCCAGCAGCCGCGGGACTTCCCTTATACCGCCTGAGACCCAGTACTTC	CASSRGTSLIPPETQYF
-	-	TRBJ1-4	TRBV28	TGTGCCAGCAGTTTGAACGGGAATGAAAAACTGTTTTTT	CASSLNGNEKLFF
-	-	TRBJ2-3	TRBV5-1	TGCGCCAGCAAGGACTTCCAGGGTGCGGCAGATACGCAGTATTTT	CASKDFQGAADTQYF
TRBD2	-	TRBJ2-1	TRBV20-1	TGCAGTGCTGGGACTAGCTCCTACAATGAGCAGTTCTTC	CSAGTSSYNEQFF
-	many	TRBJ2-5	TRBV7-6	TGTGCCAGCAGCTTAGAGGGGGGGTACGGGGAGACCCAGTACTTC	CASSLEGGYGETQYF
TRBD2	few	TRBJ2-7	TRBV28	TGTGCCAGCAGTCCCGGACTAGCGGGAGGGAGTTATCTCTACGAGCAGTACTTC	CASSPGLAGGSYLYEQYF
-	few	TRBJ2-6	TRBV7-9	TGTGCCAGCAGCTTAGAGGTCAGTTCTGGGGCCAACGTCCTGACTTTC	CASSLEVSSGANVLTF
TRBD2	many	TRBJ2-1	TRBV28	TGTGCCAGCAGCCTTGGACTAGCGGGAGATGAGCAGTTCTTC	CASSLGLAGDEQFF
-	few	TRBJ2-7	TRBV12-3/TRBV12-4	TGTGCCAGCAGTGCCGCAGGGGTCCACTACGAGCAGTACTTC	CASSAAGVHYEQYF
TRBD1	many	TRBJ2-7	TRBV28	TGTGCCAGCAGTACAAACGTCGGACAGGGCCTCTACGAGCAGTACTTC	CASSTNVGQGLYEQYF
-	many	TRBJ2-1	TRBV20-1	TGCAGTGTTGGTACCTCCTACAATGAGCAGTTCTTC	CSVGTSYNEQFF
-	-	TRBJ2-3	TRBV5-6	TGTGCCAGCAGCTTGGGATCAGTGGGGGCAAGCACAGATACGCAGTATTTT	CASSLGSVGASTDTQYF
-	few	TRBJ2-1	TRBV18	TGTGCCAGCTCACCAGTTGTGCAGCAAGTTTACAATGAGCAGTTCTTC	CASSPVVQQVYNEQFF
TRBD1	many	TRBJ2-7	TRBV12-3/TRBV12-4	TGTGCCAGCACCCCACGGACAGGGGGCTACGAGCAGTACTTC	CASTPRTGGYEQYF
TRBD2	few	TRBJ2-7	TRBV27	TGTGCCAGCAGAGCGGGAGGACCGTACGAGCAGTACTTC	CASRAGGPYEQYF
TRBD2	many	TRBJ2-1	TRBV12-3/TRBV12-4	TGTGCCAGCAGCCCCATAGCGGGAGGTTGGGGGAGAGAGCAGTTCTTC	CASSPIAGGWGREQFF
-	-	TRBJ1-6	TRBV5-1	TGCGCCAGCAGCTTGGAAACTCCCGCGGGGAGTTCACCCCTCCACTTT	CASSLETPAGSSPLHF
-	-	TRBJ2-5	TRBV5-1	TGCGCCAGCAGCTTGGGACAGCCTCCAGAGACCCAGTACTTC	CASSLGQPPETQYF
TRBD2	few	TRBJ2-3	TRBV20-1	TGCAGTGCTATAGTCCCGGGAGGGCCTCTCAGCACAGATACGCAGTATTTT	CSAIVPGGPLSTDTQYF
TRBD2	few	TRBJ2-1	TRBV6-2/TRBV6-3	TGTGCCAGCAGTTACCCCCCGGGACTAGCGGGGAACGGCTCCTACAATGAGCAGTTCTTC	CASSYPPGLAGNGSYNEQFF
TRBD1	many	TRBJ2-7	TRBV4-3	TGCGCCAGCAGCCAAGAGGGGACAGTCACCTACGAGCAGTACTTC	CASSQEGTVTYEQYF
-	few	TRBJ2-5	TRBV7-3	TGTGCCAGCAGCTCTGGGTCCATCGGGGAGACCCAGTACTTC	CASSSGSIGETQYF
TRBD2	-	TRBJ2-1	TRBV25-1	TGTGCCAGCTCCGGACTAGCGGGATGGGGAGCGTCCTACAATGAGCAGTTCTTC	CASSGLAGWGASYNEQFF
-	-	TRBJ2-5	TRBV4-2	TGTGCCAGCAGCCAAGATGGGGGCGGGAACCAAGAGACCCAGTACTTC	CASSQDGGGNQETQYF
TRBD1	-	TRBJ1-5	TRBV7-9	TGTGCCAGCAGCCCCGGGACAGATAATCAGCCCCAGCATTTT	CASSPGTDNQPQHF
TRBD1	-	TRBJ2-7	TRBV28	TGTGCCAGCAGTTCTACAGACAGTTTTGGGGACAGGGCCTACGAGCAGTACTTC	CASSSTDSFGDRAYEQYF
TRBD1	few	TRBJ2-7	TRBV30	TGTGCCTGGAGTGTCGGACAGGGTTACGAGCAGTACTTC	CAWSVGQGYEQYF
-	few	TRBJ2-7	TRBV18	TGTGCCAGCTCACCCCCGTGGAACTCCTACGAGCAGTACTTC	CASSPPWNSYEQYF
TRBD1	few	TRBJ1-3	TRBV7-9	TGTGCCAGCAGCTTATATGGACAGGGTCATGGAAACACCATATATTTT	CASSLYGQGHGNTIYF
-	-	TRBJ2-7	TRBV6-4	TGTGCCAGCAGTGGCTTTCCACGGCTTTCCTACGAGCAGTACTTC	CASSGFPRLSYEQYF
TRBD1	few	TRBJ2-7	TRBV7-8	TGTGCCAGCAGCTTAGCGCATTCGACAGGGGGCGTGACGTACGAGCAGTACTTC	CASSLAHSTGGVTYEQYF
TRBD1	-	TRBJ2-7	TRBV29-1	TGCAGCCAAGGACAGGGCAGCTCCTACGAGCAGTACTTC	CSQGQGSSYEQYF
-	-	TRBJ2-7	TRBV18	TGTGCCAGCTCACCGCCACTTGGGCGGCGCCAGTGGGGCTCCTACGAGCAGTACTTC	CASSPPLGRRQWGSYEQYF
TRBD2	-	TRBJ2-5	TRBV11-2	TGTGCCAGCAGCCCACCTTTATGGCTAGCGGGAGGCATAGGGACCCAGTACTTC	CASSPPLWLAGGIGTQYF
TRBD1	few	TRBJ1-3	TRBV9	TGTGCCAGCAGCGTAGAGGCAGGGGGCCGCTCTGGAAACACCATATATTTT	CASSVEAGGRSGNTIYF
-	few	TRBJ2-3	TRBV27	TGTGCCAGCAGTTTTGGGAGACTCGCAGATACGCAGTATTTT	CASSFGRLADTQYF
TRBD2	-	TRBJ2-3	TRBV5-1	TGCGCCAGCAGCGCGGGGACTAGCGGGAGGCCAGATACGCAGTATTTT	CASSAGTSGRPDTQYF